This record concerns one T cell receptor (beta chain) sequence. This sample was included in a study of blood T cells in healthy people across ages. With a J-beta primer mix and a sample-barcoded 5' primer, a second PCR ran roughly 6 to 12 cycles. TCRdb used MiXCR to reprocess the 5' RACE reads, holding one entry per CDR3 protein. The sample consists of over 1,300,000 distinct CDR3 sequences, roughly 60% of them appearing once. V trimming: 0 bases; J trimming: 11 bases; junction bases outside the gene matches: 14. CDR3 length: 16 amino acids. The germline V gene encodes CDR1 LGHNA and CDR2 YSLEER. The chain uses TRBV4-3 and TRBJ2-5; 8 bases are a match to TRBD1. The sequence came from a man younger than 35 in good health. Input material: blood. The CDR3 here is CASSQDGTGTWGEQYF. The CDR3 DNA reads TGCGCCAGCAGCCAAGATGGGACAGGCACATGGGGGGAGCAGTACTTC.